This T cell receptor (beta chain) came from a study of blood T cell repertoires in COVID-19. Study-wide context: Material from acute and convalescent COVID-19 was sourced from the United States, Italy and Spain. T cells, B-cell-depleted T cells, or PBMCs provided the cDNA or gDNA that served as material.

Profiled with immunoSEQ multiplex PCR; TCRdb holds only in-frame clones, not every one. The data hold about 83,000 clones, with around nine tenths observed a single time. The germline gives CDR1 LGHDT, CDR2 YNNKEL (reference sequence). This CDR3 region has 16 residues. With 4 bases clipped from V and 3 bases from J, the junction kept 9 bases outside the gene matches. This receptor was identified in a woman older than 75 with active or convalescent COVID-19. Sequencing was carried out using peripheral blood. V and J are TRBV3-1 (or the pseudogene TRBV3-2) and TRBJ2-5, with 9 bases matching TRBD2. Written as DNA, the CDR3 is TGTGCCAGCAGCCGGAGAGGGCGGGGGGGCGAAGAGACCCAGTACTTC. It is translated as CASSRRGRGGEETQYF.